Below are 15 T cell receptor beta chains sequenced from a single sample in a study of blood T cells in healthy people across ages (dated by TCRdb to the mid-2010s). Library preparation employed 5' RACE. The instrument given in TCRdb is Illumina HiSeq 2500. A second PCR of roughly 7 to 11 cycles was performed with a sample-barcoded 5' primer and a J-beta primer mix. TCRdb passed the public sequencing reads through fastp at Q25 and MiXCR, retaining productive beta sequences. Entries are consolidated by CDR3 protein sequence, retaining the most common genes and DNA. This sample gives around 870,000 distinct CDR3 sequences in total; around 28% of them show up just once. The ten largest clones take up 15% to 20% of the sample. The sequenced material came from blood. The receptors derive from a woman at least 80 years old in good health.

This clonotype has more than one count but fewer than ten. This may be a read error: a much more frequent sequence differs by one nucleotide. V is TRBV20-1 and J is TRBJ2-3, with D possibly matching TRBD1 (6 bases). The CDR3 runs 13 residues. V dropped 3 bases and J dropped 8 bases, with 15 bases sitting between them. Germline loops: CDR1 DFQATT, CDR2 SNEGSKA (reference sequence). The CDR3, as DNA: TGCAGTGCTAGGTACTCAGGGGCAGGTACGCAGTATTTT. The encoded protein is CSARYSGAGTQYF.

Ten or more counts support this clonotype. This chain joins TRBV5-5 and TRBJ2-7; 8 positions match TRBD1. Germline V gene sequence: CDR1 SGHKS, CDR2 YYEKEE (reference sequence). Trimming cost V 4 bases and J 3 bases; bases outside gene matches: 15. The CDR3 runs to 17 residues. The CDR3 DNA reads TGTGCCAGCAGCACCAAGAAACCGGACAGGGAGGTCTACGAGCAGTACTTC. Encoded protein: CASSTKKPDREVYEQYF.

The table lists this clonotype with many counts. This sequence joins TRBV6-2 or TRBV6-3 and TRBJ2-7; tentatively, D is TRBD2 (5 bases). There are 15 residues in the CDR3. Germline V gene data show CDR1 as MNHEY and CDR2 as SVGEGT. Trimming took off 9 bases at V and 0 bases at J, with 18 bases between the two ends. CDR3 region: CASTARADSSYEQYF. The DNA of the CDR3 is TGTGCCAGTACCGCGCGAGCGGACTCCTCCTACGAGCAGTACTTC.

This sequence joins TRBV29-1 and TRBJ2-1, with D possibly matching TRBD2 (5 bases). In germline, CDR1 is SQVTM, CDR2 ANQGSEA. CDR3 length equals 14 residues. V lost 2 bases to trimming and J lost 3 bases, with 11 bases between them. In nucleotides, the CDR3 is TGCAGCGTTGAATGGCAGCGGAACTACAATGAGCAGTTCTTC. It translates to CSVEWQRNYNEQFF.

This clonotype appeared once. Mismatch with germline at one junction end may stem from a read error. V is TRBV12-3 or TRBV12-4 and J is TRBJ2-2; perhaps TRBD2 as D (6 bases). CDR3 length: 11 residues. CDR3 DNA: TGTGCCAGCAGTTTCGGCGGGGAGCGGTTTTTT. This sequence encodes CASSFGGERFF.

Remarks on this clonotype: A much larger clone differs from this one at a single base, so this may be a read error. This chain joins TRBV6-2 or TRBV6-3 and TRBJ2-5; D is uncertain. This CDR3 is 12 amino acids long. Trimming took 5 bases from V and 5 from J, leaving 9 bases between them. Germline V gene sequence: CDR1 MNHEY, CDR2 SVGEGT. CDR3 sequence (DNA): TGTGCCAGCAGTGTAGGATGGGAGACCCAGTACTTC. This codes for CASSVGWETQYF.

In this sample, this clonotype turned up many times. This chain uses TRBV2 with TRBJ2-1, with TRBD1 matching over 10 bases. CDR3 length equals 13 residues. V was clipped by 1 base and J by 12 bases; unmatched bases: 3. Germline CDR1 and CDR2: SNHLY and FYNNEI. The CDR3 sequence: CASSEERTGGQFF. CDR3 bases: TGTGCCAGCAGTGAAGAGCGGACAGGGGGGCAGTTCTTC.

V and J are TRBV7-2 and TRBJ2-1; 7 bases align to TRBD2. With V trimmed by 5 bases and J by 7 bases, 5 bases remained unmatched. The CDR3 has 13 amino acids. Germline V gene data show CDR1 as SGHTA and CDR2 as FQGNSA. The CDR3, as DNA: TGTGCCAGCAGCGGGGGAGGGCGAAATGAGCAGTTCTTC. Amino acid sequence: CASSGGGRNEQFF. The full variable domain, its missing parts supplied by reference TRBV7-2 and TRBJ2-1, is GAGVSQSPSNKVTEKGKDVELRCDPISGHTALYWYRQSLGQGLEFLIYFQGNSAPDKSGLPSDRFSAERTGGSVSTLTIQRTQQEDSAVYLCASSGGGRNEQFFGPGTRLTVL.

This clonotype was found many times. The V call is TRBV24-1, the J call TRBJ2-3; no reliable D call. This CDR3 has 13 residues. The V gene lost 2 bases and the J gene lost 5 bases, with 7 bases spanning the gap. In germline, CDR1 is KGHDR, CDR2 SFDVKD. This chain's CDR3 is CATSDSSVDTQYF. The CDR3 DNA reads TGTGCCACCAGTGATTCTTCGGTAGATACGCAGTATTTT.

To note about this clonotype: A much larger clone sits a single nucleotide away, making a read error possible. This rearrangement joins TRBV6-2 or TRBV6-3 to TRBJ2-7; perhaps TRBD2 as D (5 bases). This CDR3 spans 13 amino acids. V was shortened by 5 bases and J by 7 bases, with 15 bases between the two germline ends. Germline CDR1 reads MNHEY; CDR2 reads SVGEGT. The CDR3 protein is CASSRTDYNEQYF. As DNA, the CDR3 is TGTGCCAGCAGTCGGACTGACTACAATGAGCAGTACTTC.

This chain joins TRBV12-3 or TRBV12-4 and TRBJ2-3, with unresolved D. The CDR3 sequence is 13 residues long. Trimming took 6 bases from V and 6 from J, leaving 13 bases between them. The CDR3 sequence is CASRLNRVDTQYF. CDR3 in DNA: TGTGCCAGCAGGCTGAACCGGGTGGATACGCAGTATTTT.

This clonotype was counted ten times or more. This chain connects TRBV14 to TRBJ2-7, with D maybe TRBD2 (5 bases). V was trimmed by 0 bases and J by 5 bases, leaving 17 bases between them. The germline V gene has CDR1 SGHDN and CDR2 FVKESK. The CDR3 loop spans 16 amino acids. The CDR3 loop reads CASSQDRLNLGDEQYF. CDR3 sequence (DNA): TGTGCCAGCAGCCAAGATCGACTCAACCTCGGGGACGAGCAGTACTTC. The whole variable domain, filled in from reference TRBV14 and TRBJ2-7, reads EAGVTQFPSHSVIEKGQTVTLRCDPISGHDNLYWYRRVMGKEIKFLLHFVKESKQDESGMPNNRFLAERTGGTYSTLKVQPAELEDSGVYFCASSQDRLNLGDEQYFGPGTRLTVT.

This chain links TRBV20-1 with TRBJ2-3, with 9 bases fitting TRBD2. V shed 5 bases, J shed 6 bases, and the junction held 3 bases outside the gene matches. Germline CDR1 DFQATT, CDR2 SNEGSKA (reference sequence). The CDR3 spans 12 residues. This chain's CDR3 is CSAPAGGDTQYF. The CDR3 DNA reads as TGCAGTGCTCCCGCGGGGGGGGATACGCAGTATTTT.

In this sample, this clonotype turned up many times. Here the CDR3 DNA reads TGTGCCAGCAGTGGGACAGGGGGGCACACAGATACGCAGTATTTT. Amino acids: CASSGTGGHTDTQYF. The V gene is TRBV12-3 or TRBV12-4, the J gene TRBJ2-3; 11 positions match TRBD1. This CDR3 spans 15 amino acids. Trimming removed 5 bases from V and 2 bases from J; junction bases left unmatched: 3.

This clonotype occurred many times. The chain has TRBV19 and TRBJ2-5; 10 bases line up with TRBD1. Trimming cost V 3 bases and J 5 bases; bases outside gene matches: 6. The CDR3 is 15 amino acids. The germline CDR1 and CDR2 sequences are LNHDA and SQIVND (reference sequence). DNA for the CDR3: TGTGCCAGTAGTATGGGACAGGGGCACGGGGAGACCCAGTACTTC. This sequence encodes CASSMGQGHGETQYF.